This T cell receptor beta chain was sequenced during a study of T-cell reconstitution after alpha-beta-depleted transplantation in children (dated by TCRdb to 2015 to 2016). Concerning the study at large: T-cell immune reconstitution after TCRalphabeta/CD19-depleted allogeneic hematopoietic cell transplantation in children was quantitatively tracked in the study by means of TCR repertoire profiling.

This specimen's treatment or condition label, interpreted: allogeneic hematopoietic cell transplantation with graft depleted of TCRalphabeta T cells and CD19 B cells. TCRalphabeta/CD19-depleted allogeneic hematopoietic cell grafts were given to the transplant recipients, all of whom were children. The paper's findings and limits, for the study overall: The apparently early recovery of alphabetaT-cell counts about two months after transplant reportedly depended on only several hundred rapidly expanded clones that came from non-depleted graft cells. In some patients, the high TCRbeta diversity seen at day 60 was put down to recipient T cells and intrathymic progenitors that had survived conditioning. The frequencies of hyperexpanded clones fell over the following months, and after one year, T-cell counts and TCRbeta diversity were mostly attributed to newly produced T cells.

The receptor library was made with PCR. The sample was run on an Illumina HiSeq 2500. TCR libraries were prepared with molecular barcoding, using unique molecular identifiers to normalize TCRbeta repertoire quantification. The public reads were run again by TCRdb, first through fastp at Q25 and then through MiXCR, and only productive beta chains were kept. Here each entry gathers all rows of one CDR3 protein and keeps the most common genes and DNA. A total of some 300,000 distinct CDR3 sequences appear in this sample, less than 9.5% of them only once. Approximately 9% of the sample lies in the top ten. This clonotype was found a few times. The target of this receptor is not known. Per-nucleotide qualities are absent, and no much larger clonotype sits a single base away. The sample here was peripheral blood, taken 360 days after TCRalphabeta/CD19-depleted stem cell transplant. This sequence was found in a female patient aged 2 to 10 who had a stem cell transplant for Fanconi anemia, so the T cells may come from the graft donor.

The nucleotide sequence is given as TGTGCCAGCAGCTTATGGGCAGGGGGGTCACCCCTCCACTTT. This yields the protein CASSLWAGGSPLHF. This receptor chain uses TRBV7-8 and TRBJ1-6; the junction holds 7 bases that match TRBD1. Spanning cysteine to phenylalanine, the CDR3 consists of 14 amino acids. The retained sequence is limited to the CDR3, 42 bases, with the frame set at the first base. Taken from the germline V gene, the CDR1 and CDR2 loops are SGHVS and FQNEAQ. Trimmed from V: 2 bases; trimmed from J: 10 bases; junction bases lacking a gene match: 5.